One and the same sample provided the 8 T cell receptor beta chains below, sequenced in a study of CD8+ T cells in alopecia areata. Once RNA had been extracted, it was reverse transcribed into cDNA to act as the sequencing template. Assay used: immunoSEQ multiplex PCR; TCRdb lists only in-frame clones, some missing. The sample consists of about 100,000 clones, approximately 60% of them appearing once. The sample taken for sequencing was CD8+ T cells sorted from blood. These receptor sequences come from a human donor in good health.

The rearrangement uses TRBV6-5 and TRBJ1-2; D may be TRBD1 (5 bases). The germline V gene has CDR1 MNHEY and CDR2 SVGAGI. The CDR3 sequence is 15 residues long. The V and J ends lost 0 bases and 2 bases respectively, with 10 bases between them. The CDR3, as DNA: TGTGCCAGCAGTTACTCCATCCGGGACAACTATGGCTACACCTTC. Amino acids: CASSYSIRDNYGYTF.

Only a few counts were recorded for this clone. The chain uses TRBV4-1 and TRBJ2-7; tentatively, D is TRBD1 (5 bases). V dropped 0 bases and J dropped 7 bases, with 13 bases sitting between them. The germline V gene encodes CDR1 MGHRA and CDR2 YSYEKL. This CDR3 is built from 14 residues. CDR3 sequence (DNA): TGCGCCAGCAGCCAAGATGCAGGGCCGGGTGAGCAGTACTTC. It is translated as CASSQDAGPGEQYF.

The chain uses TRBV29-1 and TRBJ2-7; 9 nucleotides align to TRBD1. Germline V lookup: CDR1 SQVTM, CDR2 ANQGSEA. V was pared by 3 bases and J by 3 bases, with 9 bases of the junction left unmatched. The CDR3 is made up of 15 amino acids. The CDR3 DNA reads TGCAGCGTTGAGACCGGGACAGGGTCGGACTACGAGCAGTACTTC. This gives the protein CSVETGTGSDYEQYF.

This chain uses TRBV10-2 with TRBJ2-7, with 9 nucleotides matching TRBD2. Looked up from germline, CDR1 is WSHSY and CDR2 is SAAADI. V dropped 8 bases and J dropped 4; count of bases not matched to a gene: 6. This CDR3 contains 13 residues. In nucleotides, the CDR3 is TGCGCCAGCCGCCAAGGACTAGCGTACGAGCAGTACTTC. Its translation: CASRQGLAYEQYF.

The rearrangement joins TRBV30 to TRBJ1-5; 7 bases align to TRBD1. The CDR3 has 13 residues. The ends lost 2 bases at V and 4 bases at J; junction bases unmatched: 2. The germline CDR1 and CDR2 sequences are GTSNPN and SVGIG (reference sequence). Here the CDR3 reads CAWSPGGNQPQHF. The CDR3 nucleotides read TGTGCCTGGAGTCCAGGGGGAAATCAGCCCCAGCATTTT.

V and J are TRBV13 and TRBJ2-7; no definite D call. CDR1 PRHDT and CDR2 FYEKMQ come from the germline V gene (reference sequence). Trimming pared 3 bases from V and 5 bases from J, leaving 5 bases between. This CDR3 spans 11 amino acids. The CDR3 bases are TGTGCCAGCAGCTTTGCGGACGAGCAGTACTTC. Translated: CASSFADEQYF. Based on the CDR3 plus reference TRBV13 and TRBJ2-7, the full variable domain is AAGVIQSPRHLIKEKRETATLKCYPIPRHDTVYWYQQGPGQDPQFLISFYEKMQSDKGSIPDRFSAQQFSDYHSELNMSSLELGDSALYFCASSFADEQYFGPGTRLTVT.

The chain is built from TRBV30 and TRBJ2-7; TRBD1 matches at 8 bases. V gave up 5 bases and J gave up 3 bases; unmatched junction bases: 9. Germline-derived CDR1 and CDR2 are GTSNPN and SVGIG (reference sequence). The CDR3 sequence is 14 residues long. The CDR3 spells CAWGYGTGHYEQYF. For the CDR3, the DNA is TGTGCCTGGGGCTACGGGACAGGCCACTACGAGCAGTACTTC.

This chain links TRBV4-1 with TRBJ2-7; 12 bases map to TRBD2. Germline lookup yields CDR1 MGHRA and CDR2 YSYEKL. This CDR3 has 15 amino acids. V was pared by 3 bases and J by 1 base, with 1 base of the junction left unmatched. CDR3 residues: CASSHLAGGSYEQYF. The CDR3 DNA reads TGCGCCAGCAGCCATCTAGCGGGGGGGTCCTACGAGCAGTACTTC.